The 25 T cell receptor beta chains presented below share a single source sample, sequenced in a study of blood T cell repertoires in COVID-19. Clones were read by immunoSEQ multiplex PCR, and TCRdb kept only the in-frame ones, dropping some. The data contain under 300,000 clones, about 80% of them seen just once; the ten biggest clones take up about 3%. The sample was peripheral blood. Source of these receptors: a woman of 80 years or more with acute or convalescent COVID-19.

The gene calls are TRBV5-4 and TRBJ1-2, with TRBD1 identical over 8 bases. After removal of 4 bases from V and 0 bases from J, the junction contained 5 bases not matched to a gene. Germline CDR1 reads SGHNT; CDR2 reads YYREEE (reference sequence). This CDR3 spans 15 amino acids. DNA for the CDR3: TGTGCCAGCAGCCCCCGGGACAGGACTAACTATGGCTACACCTTC. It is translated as CASSPRDRTNYGYTF. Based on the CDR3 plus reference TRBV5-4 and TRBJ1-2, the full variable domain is ETGVTQSPTHLIKTRGQQVTLRCSSQSGHNTVSWYQQALGQGPQFIFQYYREEENGRGNFPPRFSGLQFPNYSSELNVNALELDDSALYLCASSPRDRTNYGYTFGSGTRLTVV.

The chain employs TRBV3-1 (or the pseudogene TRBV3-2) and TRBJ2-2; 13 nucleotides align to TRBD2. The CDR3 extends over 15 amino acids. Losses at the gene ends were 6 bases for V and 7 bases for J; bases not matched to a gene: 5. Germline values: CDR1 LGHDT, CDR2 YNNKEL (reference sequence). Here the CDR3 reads CASSYGLAGVGELFF. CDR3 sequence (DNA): TGTGCCAGCAGTTATGGACTAGCGGGAGTCGGGGAGCTGTTTTTT.

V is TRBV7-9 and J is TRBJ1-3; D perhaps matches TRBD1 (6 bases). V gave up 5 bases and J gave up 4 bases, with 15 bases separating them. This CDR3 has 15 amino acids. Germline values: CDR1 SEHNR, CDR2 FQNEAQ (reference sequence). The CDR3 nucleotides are TGTGCCAGCAGCCCACTGGGGGCGCGAGGAAACACCATATATTTT. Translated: CASSPLGARGNTIYF.

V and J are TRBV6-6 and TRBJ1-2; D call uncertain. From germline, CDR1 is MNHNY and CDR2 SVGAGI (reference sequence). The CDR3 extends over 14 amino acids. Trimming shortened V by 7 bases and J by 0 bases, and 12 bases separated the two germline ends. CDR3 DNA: TGTGCCAGCATGGAGGGTCCTGCTAACTATGGCTACACCTTC. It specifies CASMEGPANYGYTF.

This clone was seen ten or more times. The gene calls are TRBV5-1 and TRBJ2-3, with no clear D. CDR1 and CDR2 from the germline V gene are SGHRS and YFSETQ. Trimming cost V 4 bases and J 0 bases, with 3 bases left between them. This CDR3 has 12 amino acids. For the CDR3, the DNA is TGCGCCAGCAGCCTTAGCACAGATACGCAGTATTTT. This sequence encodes CASSLSTDTQYF.

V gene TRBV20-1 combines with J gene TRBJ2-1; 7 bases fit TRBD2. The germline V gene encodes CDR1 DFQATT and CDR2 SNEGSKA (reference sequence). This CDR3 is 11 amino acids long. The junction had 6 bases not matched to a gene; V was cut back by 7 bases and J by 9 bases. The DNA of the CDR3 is TGCAGTGTTTCTCTAGCGGCTGAGCAGTTCTTC. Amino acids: CSVSLAAEQFF.

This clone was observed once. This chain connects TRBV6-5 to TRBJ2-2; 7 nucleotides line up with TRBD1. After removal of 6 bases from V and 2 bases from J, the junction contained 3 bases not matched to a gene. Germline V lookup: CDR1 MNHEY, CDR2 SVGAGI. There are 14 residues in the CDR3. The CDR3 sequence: CASRTGTNTGELFF. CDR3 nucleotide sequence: TGTGCCAGCAGGACAGGGACAAACACCGGGGAGCTGTTTTTT.

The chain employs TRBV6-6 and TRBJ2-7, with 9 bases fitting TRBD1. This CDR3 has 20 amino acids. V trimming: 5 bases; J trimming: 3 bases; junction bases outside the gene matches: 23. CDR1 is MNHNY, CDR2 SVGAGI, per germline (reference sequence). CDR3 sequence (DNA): TGTGCCAGCAGTCTTAGCTCCAGCCGGGACAGGGCTTTTGGCGGCTACGAGCAGTACTTC. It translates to CASSLSSSRDRAFGGYEQYF.

The DNA of the CDR3 is TGTGCAATCTCTAGACTAGCGATCCACGAGCAGTACTTC. Amino acid sequence: CAISRLAIHEQYF. This chain uses TRBV10-3 with TRBJ2-7, with TRBD2 matching over 8 bases. This CDR3 has 13 residues. Germline V gene sequence: CDR1 ENHRY, CDR2 SYGVKD.

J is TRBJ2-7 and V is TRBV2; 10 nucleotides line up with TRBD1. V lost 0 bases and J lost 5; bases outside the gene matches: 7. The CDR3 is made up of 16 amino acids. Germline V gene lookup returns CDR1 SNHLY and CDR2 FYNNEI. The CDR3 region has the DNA TGTGCCAGCAGTGAAGCACCGCCGGGACAGGGGAACGAGCAGTACTTC. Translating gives CASSEAPPGQGNEQYF.

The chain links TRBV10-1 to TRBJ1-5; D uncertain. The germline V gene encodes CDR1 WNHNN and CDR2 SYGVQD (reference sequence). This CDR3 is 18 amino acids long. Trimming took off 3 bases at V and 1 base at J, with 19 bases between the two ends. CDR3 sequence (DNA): TGCGCCAGCAGTGAAGAAAGGTCCGAACAGTACAGCAATCAGCCCCAGCATTTT. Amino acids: CASSEERSEQYSNQPQHF.

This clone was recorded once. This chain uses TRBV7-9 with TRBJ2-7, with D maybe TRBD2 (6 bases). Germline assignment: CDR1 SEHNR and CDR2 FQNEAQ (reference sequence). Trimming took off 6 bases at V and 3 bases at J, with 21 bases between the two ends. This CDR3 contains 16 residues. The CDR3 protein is CASSLGLGLSSYEQYF. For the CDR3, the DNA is TGTGCCAGCAGTCTCGGGCTCGGACTATCCAGCTACGAGCAGTACTTC.

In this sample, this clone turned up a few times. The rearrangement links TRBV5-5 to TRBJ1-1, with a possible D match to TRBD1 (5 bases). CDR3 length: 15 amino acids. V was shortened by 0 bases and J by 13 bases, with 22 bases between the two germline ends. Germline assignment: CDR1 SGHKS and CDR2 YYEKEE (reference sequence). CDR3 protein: CASSLAGAGGIGGFF. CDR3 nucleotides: TGTGCCAGCAGCTTGGCCGGGGCGGGGGGAATCGGTGGTTTCTTT.

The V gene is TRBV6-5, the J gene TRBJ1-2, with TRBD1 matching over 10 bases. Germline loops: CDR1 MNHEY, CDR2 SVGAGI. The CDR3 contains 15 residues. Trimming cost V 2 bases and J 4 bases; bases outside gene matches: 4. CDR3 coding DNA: TGTGCCAGCAGTTACGGGACAGGGGAATCCTATGGCTACACCTTC. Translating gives CASSYGTGESYGYTF.

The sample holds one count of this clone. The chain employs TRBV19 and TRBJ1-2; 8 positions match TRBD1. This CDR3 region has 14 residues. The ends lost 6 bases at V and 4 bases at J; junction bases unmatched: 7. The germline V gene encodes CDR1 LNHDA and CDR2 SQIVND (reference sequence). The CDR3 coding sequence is TGTGCCAGTAGGGGCGGACAGGGACGCTATGGCTACACCTTC. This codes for CASRGGQGRYGYTF.

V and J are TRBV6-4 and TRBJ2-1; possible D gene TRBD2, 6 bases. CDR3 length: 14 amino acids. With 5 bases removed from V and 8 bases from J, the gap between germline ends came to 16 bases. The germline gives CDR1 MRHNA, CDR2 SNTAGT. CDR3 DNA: TGTGCCAGCAGTTCCTTAGGAGGGCCTGATGAGCAGTTCTTC. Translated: CASSSLGGPDEQFF.

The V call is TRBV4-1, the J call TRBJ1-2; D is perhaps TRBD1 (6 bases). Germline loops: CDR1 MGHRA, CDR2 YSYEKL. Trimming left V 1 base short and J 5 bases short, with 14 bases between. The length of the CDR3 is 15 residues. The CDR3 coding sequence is TGCGCCAGCAGCCAAGGAGACAGGAATTTGTATGGCTACACCTTC. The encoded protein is CASSQGDRNLYGYTF.

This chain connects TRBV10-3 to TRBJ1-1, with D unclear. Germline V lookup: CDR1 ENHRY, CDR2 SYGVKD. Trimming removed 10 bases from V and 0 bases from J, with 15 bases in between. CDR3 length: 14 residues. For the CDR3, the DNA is TGTGCCAGCCGTCAGACTGTAATGAACACTGAAGCTTTCTTT. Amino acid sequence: CASRQTVMNTEAFF.

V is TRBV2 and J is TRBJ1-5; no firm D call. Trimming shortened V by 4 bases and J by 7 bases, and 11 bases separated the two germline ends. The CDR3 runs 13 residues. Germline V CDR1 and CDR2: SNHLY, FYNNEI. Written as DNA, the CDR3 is TGTGCCAGCAGTGGTGAGCTGGTCCAGCCCCAGCATTTT. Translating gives CASSGELVQPQHF.

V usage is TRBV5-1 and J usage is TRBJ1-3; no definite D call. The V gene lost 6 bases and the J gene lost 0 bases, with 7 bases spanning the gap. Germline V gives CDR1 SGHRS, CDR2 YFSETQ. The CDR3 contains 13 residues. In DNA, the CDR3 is TGCGCCAGCAAAGGGAGCTCTGGAAACACCATATATTTT. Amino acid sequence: CASKGSSGNTIYF.

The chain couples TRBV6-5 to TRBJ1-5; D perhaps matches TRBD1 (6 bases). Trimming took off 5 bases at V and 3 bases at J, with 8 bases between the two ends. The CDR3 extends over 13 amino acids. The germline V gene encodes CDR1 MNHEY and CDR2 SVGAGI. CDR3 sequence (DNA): TGTGCCAGCAGTACAGGGACCAATCAGCCCCAGCATTTT. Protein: CASSTGTNQPQHF.

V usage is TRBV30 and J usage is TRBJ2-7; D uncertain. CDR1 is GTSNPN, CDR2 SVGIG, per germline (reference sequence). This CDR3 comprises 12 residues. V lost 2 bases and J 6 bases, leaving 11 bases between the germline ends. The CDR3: CAWSHKSFEQYF. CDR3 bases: TGTGCCTGGAGTCATAAGAGCTTCGAGCAGTACTTC. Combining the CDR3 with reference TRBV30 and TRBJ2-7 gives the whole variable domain SQTIHQWPATLVQPVGSPLSLECTVEGTSNPNLYWYRQAAGRGLQLLFYSVGIGQISSEVPQNLSASRPQDRQFILSSKKLLLSDSGFYLCAWSHKSFEQYFGPGTRLTVT.

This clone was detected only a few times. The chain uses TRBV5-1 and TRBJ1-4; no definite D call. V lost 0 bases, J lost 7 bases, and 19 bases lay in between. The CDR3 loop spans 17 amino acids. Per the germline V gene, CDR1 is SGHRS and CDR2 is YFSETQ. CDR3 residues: CASSLATFDFEGEKLFF. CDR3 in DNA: TGCGCCAGCAGCTTGGCCACTTTCGATTTTGAGGGTGAAAAACTGTTTTTT.

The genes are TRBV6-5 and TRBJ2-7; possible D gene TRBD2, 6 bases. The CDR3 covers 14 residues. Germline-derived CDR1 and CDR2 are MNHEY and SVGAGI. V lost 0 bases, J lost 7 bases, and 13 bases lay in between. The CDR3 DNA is TGTGCCAGCAGTTACTCGGGGCGGGATAGTGAGCAGTACTTC. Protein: CASSYSGRDSEQYF.

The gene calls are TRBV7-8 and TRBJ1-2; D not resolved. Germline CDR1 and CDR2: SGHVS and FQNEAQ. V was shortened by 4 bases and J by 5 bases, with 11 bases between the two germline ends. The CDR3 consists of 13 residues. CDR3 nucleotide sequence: TGTGCCAGCAGCTCCGTGAGCTCATATGGCTACACCTTC. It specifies CASSSVSSYGYTF. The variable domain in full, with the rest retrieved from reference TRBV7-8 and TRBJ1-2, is GAGVSQSPRYKVAKRGQDVALRCDPISGHVSLFWYQQALGQGPEFLTYFQNEAQLDKSGLPSDRFFAERPEGSVSTLKIQRTQQEDSAVYLCASSSVSSYGYTFGSGTRLTVV.